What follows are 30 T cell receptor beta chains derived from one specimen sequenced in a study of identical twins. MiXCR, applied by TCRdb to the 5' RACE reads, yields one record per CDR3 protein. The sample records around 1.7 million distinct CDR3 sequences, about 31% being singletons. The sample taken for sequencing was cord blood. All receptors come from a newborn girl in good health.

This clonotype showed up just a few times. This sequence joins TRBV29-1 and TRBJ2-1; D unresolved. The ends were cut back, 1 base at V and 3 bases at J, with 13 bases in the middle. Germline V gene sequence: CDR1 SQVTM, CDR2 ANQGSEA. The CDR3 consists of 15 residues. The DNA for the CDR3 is TGCAGCGTTGAAGGCGTTACGTCCTTCTACAATGAGCAGTTCTTC. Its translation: CSVEGVTSFYNEQFF.

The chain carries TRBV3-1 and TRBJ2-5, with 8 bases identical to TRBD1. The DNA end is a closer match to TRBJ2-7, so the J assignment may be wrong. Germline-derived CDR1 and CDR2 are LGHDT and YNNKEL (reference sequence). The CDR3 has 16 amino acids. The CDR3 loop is CASSQGDGDRGTEQYF. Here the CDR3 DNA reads TGTGCCAGCAGCCAAGGAGACGGTGACAGGGGCACCGAGCAGTACTTC.

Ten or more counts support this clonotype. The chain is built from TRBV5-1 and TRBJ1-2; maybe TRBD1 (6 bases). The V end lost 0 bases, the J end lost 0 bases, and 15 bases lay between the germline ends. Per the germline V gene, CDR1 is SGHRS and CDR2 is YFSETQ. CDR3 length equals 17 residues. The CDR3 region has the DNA TGCGCCAGCAGCTTGGTTCCGGTACAGGGCGCTAACTATGGCTACACCTTC. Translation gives CASSLVPVQGANYGYTF.

For the CDR3, the DNA is TGTGCCAGTAGTATGGTCCCGGGACACGGGGGTTATGCGCAGTATTTT. This sequence encodes CASSMVPGHGGYAQYF. This sequence joins TRBV19 and TRBJ2-3; either TRBD1 or TRBD2 may fit D (6 bases each). This CDR3 region has 16 residues. Trimming cost V 3 bases and J 10 bases, with 23 bases left between them. Germline CDR1 is LNHDA and CDR2 is SQIVND (reference sequence).

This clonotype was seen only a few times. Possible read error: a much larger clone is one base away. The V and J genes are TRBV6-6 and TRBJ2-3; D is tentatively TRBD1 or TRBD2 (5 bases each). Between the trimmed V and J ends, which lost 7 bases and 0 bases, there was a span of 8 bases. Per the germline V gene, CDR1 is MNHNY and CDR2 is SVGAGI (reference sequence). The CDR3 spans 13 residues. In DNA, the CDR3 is TGTGCCAGCAACCGGGACAGCACAGATACGCAGTATTTT. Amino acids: CASNRDSTDTQYF.

CDR3 DNA sequence: TGCGCCAGCAGCTTGGGAGGGACTCATCCAGGAGCAGATACGCAGTATTTT. It translates to CASSLGGTHPGADTQYF. The chain joins TRBV5-1 to TRBJ2-3; tentatively, D is TRBD2 (6 bases). The CDR3 loop spans 17 amino acids. V lost 0 bases, J lost 4 bases, and 18 bases lay in between. In germline, CDR1 is SGHRS, CDR2 YFSETQ. The complete variable domain, with remaining parts taken from reference TRBV5-1 and TRBJ2-3, reads KAGVTQTPRYLIKTRGQQVTLSCSPISGHRSVSWYQQTPGQGLQFLFEYFSETQRNKGNFPGRFSGRQFSNSRSEMNVSTLELGDSALYLCASSLGGTHPGADTQYFGPGTRLTVL.

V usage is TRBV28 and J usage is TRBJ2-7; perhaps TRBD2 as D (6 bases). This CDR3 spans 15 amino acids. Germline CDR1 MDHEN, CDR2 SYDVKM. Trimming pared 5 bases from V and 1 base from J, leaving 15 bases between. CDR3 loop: CASSGQDGLSYEQYF. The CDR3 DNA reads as TGTGCCAGCAGTGGCCAGGACGGACTATCCTACGAGCAGTACTTC. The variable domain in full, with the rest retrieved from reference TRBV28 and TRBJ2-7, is DVKVTQSSRYLVKRTGEKVFLECVQDMDHENMFWYRQDPGLGLRLIYFSYDVKMKEKGDIPEGYSVSREKKERFSLILESASTNQTSMYLCASSGQDGLSYEQYFGPGTRLTVT.

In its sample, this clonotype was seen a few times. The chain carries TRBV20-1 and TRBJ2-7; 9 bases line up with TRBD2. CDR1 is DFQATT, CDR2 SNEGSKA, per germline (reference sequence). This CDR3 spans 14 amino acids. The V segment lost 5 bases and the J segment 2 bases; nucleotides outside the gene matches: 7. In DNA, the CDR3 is TGCAGTGCTGGGGAGACTAGCGGCCCCTACGAGCAGTACTTC. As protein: CSAGETSGPYEQYF.

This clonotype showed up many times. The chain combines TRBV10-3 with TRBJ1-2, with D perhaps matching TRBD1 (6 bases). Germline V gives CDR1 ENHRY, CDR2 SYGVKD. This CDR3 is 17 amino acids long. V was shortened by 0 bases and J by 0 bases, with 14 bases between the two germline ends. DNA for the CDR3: TGTGCCATCAGTGAGTCTGCCCAGGGGTACTCTAACTATGGCTACACCTTC. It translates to CAISESAQGYSNYGYTF.

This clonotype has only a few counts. Here the CDR3 DNA reads TGTGCTAGTGGGACTAGCTCCCAAGAGACCCAGTACTTC. Amino acids: CASGTSSQETQYF. The gene calls are TRBV12-5 and TRBJ2-5, with TRBD2 matching over 7 bases. The germline CDR1 and CDR2 sequences are LGHNT and FRNRAP. This CDR3 has 13 amino acids. Losses at the gene ends were 6 bases for V and 1 base for J; bases not matched to a gene: 2.

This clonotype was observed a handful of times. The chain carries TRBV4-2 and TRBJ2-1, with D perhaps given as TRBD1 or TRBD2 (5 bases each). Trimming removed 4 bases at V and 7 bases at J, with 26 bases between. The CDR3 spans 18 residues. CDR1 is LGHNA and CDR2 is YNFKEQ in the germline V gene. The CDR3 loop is CASSPYNEGPPWVNEQFF. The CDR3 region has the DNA TGTGCCAGCAGCCCATATAATGAGGGACCGCCGTGGGTTAATGAGCAGTTCTTC.

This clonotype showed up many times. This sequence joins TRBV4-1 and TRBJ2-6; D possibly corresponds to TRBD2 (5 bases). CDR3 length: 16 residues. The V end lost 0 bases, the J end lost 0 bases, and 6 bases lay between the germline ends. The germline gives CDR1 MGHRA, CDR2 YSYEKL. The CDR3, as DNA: TGCGCCAGCAGCCAAGATCGGGGCTCTGGGGCCAACGTCCTGACTTTC. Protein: CASSQDRGSGANVLTF.

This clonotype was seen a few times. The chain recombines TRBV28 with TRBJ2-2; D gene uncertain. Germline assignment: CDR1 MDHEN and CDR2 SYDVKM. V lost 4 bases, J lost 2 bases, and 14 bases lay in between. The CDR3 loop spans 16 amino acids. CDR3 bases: TGTGCCAGCAGTTCGGACCCTATGGTCAACACCGGGGAGCTGTTTTTT. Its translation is CASSSDPMVNTGELFF.

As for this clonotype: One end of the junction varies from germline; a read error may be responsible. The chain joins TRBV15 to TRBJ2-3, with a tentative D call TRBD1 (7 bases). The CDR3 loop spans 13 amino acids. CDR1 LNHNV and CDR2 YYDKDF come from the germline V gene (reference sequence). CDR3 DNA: TGTGCCACCAGCATGGGGAGGACAGGTACGCAGTATTTT. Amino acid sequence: CATSMGRTGTQYF.

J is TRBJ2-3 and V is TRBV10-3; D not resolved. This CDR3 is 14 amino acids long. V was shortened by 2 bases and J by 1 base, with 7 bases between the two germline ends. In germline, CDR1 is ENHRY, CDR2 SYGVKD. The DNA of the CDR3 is TGTGCCATCAGTGAGCATGGAGGCACAGATACGCAGTATTTT. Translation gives CAISEHGGTDTQYF.

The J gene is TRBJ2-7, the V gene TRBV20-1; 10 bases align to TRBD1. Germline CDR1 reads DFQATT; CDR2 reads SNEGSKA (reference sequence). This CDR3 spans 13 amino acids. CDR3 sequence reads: CTARGQGSYEQYF. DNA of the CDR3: TGCACCGCGAGGGGACAGGGGTCCTACGAGCAGTACTTC.

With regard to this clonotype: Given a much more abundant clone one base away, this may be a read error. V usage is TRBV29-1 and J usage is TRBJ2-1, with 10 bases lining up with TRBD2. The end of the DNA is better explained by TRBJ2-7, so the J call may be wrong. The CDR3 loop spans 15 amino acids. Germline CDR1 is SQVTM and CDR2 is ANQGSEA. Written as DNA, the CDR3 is TGCAGCGTCGCGGGACTAGCGCGCCCCTACAATGAGCAGTACTTC. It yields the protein CSVAGLARPYNEQYF.

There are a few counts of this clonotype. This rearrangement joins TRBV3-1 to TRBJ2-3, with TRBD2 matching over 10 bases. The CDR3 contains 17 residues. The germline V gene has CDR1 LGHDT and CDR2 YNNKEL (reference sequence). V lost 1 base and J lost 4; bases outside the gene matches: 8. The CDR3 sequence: CASSQGAVAGGADTQYF. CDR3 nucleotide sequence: TGTGCCAGCAGCCAAGGCGCCGTAGCGGGGGGCGCAGATACGCAGTATTTT.

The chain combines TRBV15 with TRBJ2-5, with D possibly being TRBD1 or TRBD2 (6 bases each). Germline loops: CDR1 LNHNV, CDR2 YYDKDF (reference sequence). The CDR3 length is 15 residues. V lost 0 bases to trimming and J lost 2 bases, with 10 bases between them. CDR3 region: CATSRDRGGQETQYF. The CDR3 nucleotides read TGTGCCACCAGCAGAGACCGAGGGGGGCAAGAGACCCAGTACTTC.

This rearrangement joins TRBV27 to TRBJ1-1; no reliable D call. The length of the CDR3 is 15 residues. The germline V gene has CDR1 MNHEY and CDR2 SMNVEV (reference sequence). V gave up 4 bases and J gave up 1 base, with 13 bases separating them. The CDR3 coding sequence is TGTGCCAGCAGTTCGCCGCGAGTGGGGAACACTGAAGCTTTCTTT. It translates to CASSSPRVGNTEAFF.

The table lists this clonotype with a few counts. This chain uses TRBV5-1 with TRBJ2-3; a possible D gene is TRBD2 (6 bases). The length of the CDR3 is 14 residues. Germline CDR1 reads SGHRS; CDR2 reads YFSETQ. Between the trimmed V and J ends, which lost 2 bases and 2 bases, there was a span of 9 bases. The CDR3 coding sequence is TGCGCCAGCAGCTTCGGGGACTTCACAGATACGCAGTATTTT. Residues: CASSFGDFTDTQYF. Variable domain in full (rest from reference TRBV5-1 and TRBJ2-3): KAGVTQTPRYLIKTRGQQVTLSCSPISGHRSVSWYQQTPGQGLQFLFEYFSETQRNKGNFPGRFSGRQFSNSRSEMNVSTLELGDSALYLCASSFGDFTDTQYFGPGTRLTVL.

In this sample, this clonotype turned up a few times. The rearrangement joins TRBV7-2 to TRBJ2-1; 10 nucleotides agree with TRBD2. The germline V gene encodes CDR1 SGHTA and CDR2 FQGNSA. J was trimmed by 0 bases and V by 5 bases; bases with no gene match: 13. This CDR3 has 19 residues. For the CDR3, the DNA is TGTGCCAGCAGCCCTAGGGGGGCACTAGCGGGGCGCTCCTACAATGAGCAGTTCTTC. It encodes CASSPRGALAGRSYNEQFF.

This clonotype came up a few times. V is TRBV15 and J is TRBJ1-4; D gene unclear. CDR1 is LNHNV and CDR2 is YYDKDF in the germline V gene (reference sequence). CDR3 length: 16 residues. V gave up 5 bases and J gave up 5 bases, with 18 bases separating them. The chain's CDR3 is CATSLKGHRPNEKLFF. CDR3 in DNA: TGTGCCACCAGCTTAAAAGGGCACAGACCCAATGAAAAACTGTTTTTT.

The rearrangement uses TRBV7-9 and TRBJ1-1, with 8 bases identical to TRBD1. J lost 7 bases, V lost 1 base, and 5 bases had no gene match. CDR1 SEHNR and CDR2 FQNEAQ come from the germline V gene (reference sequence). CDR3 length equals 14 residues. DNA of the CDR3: TGTGCCAGCAGCTTAGTGGGGACAGGCGGTGAAGCTTTCTTT. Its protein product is CASSLVGTGGEAFF.

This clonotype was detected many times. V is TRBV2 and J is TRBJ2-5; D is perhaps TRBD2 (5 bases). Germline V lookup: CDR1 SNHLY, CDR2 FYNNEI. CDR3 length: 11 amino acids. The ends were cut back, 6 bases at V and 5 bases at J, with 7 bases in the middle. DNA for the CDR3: TGTGCCAGCAGAGGCGGGGAGACCCAGTACTTC. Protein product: CASRGGETQYF.

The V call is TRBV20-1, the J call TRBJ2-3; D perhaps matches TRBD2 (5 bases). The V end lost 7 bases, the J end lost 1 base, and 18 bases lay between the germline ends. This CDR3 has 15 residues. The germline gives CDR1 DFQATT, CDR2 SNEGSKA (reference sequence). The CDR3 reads CSVHKRLPGTDTQYF. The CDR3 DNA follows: TGCAGTGTCCACAAACGACTACCGGGCACAGATACGCAGTATTTT.

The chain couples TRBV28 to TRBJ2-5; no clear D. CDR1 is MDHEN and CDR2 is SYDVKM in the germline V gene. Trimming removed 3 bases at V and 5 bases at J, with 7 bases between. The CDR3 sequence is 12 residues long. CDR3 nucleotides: TGTGCCAGCAGTTTGTGGGCCGAGACCCAGTACTTC. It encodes CASSLWAETQYF.

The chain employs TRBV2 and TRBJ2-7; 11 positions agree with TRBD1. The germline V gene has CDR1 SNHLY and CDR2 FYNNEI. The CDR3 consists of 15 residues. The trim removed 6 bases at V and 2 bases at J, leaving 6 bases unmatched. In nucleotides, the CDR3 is TGTGCCAGCAGAAGTTGGGACAGGGGGACCTACGAGCAGTACTTC. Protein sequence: CASRSWDRGTYEQYF.

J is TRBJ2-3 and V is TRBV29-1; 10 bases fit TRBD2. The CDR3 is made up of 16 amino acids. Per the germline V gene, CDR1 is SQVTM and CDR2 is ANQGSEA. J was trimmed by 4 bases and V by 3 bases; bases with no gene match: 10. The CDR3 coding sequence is TGCAGCGTTGAGGCTGTAAGCGGGGGGGCCCCAGATACGCAGTATTTT. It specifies CSVEAVSGGAPDTQYF.

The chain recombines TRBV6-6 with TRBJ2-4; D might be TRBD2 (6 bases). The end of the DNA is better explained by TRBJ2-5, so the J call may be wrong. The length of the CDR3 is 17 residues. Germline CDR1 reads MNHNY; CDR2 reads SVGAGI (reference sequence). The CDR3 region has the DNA TGTGCCAGCGGAGCCGGGACTCAATACGGATTCCAAGAGACCCAGTACTTC. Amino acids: CASGAGTQYGFQETQYF.